The clone carrying this T cell receptor beta chain ranks as medium-sized in terms of frequency. Its antigen is still unknown. This sample stems from a study of CXCR3-negative and CXCR3-positive naive CD8 T cells. This CDR3 has 14 amino acids. Looked up from germline, CDR1 is SGHTA and CDR2 is FQGTGA. Study results and limitations: Against CXCR3-negative naive cells, CXCR3-positive naive cells showed more hydrophobic TRB CDR3s.

Through 5' RACE with UMI labels, the TRB cDNA libraries were prepared. With the 5' RACE reads reprocessed, TCRdb shows one record per CDR3 protein and no DNA. This listing includes about 6,000 distinct CDR3 sequences. This chain uses TRBV7-3 with TRBJ1-2. This TCR derives from a human donor in good health. Some clones in this sample may be carry-over from other donors' samples. Sequencing was performed on naive CXCR3+ CD8+ T cells from blood. Described subset: CD45RO-CCR7+CD27+CD95- naive CD8+ T cells expressing CXCR3 (TNR3+). The chain's CDR3 is CASSEAGSNYGYTF.